This T cell receptor beta chain was obtained from a study of CD8+CD57+ T cells in acquired aplastic anemia. It was genomic DNA that served as the template for profiling TCR beta VDJ and CDR3. One entry per CDR3 protein results from TCRdb running MiXCR on the reads. The table has roughly 200,000 distinct CDR3 sequences, over 60% seen once. Germline loops: CDR1 SQVTM, CDR2 ANQGSEA. There are 17 residues in the CDR3. V gave up 4 bases and J gave up 3 bases, with 22 bases separating them. This clonotype occurred many times. The receptor was derived from a human donor in good health. V gene TRBV29-1 combines with J gene TRBJ1-3, with D maybe TRBD1 (5 bases). Sequenced sample: sorted CD4+, CD8+, or CD8+CD57+ T cells (not recorded which) from PBMCs. The CDR3 nucleotides read TGCAGCGTTGGAAGTACCGAGGGACGAGACGATGGAAACACCATATATTTT. Protein: CSVGSTEGRDDGNTIYF.